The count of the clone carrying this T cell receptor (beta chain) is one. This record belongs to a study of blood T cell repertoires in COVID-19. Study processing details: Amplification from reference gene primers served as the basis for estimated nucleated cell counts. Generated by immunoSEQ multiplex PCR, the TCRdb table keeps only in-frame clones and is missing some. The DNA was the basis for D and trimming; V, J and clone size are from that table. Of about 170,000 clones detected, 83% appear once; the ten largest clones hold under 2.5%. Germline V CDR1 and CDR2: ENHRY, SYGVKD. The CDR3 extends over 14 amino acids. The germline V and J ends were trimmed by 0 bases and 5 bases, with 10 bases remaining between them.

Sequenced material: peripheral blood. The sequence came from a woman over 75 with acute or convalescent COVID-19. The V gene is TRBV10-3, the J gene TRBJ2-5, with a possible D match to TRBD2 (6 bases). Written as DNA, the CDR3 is TGTGCCATCAGTGAGTCGAAGGAGGGGGAGACCCAGTACTTC. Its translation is CAISESKEGETQYF.